This T cell receptor beta chain was captured by sequencing in a study of cytomegalovirus exposure and HLA in healthy donors. Amplification used 60 Vbeta primers and 13 Jbeta primers. Profiling relied on immunoSEQ multiplex PCR, and the TCRdb table lists in-frame clones only, not all of them. The profile shows 95,000 or so clones, 81% of them singletons. Germline loops: CDR1 KGHSH, CDR2 LQKENI. Trimming at V came to 3 bases and at J to 5 bases, leaving 6 bases not matched to a gene. The CDR3 contains 16 residues. The clonotype was recovered from a woman in her 70s in good health and CMV-seropositive. Material for sequencing was PBMCs. This sequence joins TRBV18 and TRBJ2-5; TRBD2 agrees at 13 bases. The CDR3: CASSPPTSGRFETQYF. CDR3 DNA sequence: TGTGCCAGCTCACCGCCGACTAGCGGGAGGTTTGAGACCCAGTACTTC.